This paragraph covers one T cell receptor (beta chain) sequence. Germline lookup yields CDR1 SGHRS and CDR2 YFSETQ. V lost 0 bases and J lost 2; bases outside the gene matches: 2. The CDR3 totals 14 residues. The sample originates from a study of cytomegalovirus exposure and HLA in healthy donors. Researchers ran the PCR with 60 Vbeta and 13 Jbeta primers. TCRdb keeps only in-frame clones here, not all; method: immunoSEQ multiplex PCR. The table shows about 140,000 clones, with around 66% occurring only once. The sample consisted of PBMCs. The sequence was collected from a woman aged 55-75 years in good health and CMV-seronegative. The chain couples TRBV5-1 to TRBJ2-7, with 7 positions matching TRBD1. The CDR3 protein is CASSLGQGPYEQYF. In DNA form, the CDR3 reads TGCGCCAGCAGCTTGGGACAGGGCCCCTACGAGCAGTACTTC.